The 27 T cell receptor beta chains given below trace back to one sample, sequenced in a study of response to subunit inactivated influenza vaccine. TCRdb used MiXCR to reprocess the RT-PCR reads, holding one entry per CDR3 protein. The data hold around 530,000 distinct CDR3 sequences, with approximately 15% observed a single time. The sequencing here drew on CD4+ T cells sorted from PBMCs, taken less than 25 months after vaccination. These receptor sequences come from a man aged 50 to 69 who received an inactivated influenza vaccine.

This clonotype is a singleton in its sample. The CDR3 DNA reads TGCAGTGCTGGGGATACAGGGGATCGAATTGCGCAGTATTTT. It encodes CSAGDTGDRIAQYF. This sequence joins TRBV20-1 and TRBJ2-3; 7 positions agree with TRBD1. V shed 5 bases, J shed 10 bases, and the junction held 15 bases outside the gene matches. CDR1 DFQATT and CDR2 SNEGSKA come from the germline V gene (reference sequence). CDR3 size: 14 residues.

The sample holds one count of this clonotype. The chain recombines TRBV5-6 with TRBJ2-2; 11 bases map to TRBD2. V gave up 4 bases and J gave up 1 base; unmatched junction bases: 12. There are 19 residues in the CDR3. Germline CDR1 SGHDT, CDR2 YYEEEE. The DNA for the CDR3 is TGTGCCAGCAGCCCTGACCTACTAGCGGGGGTACAGAACACCGGGGAGCTGTTTTTT. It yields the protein CASSPDLLAGVQNTGELFF.

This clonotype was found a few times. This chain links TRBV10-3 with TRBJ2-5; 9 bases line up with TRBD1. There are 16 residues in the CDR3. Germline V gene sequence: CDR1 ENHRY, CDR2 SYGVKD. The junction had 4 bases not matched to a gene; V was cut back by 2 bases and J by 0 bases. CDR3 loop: CAISETGTGYQETQYF. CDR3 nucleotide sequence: TGTGCCATCAGTGAGACCGGGACAGGGTACCAAGAGACCCAGTACTTC.

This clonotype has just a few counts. CDR3 bases: TGTGCCATCAGTGAGAGCCCCGCGGGGATGTTTGAGCAGTTCTTC. Its translation is CAISESPAGMFEQFF. This chain connects TRBV10-3 to TRBJ2-1; D is perhaps TRBD2 (6 bases). Germline V lookup: CDR1 ENHRY, CDR2 SYGVKD. The CDR3 runs to 15 residues. V lost 2 bases to trimming and J lost 9 bases, with 17 bases between them.

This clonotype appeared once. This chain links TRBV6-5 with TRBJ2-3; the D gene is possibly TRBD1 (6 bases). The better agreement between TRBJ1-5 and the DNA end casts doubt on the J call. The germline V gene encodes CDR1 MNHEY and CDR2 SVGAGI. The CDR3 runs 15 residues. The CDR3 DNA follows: TGTGCCAGCAGTTACGCGGGGGGCAGCACAGATACGCAGCATTTT. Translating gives CASSYAGGSTDTQHF.

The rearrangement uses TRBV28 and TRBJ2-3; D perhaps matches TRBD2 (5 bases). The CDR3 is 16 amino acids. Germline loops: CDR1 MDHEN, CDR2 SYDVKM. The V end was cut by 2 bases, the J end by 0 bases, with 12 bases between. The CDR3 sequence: CASSLADFSSTDTQYF. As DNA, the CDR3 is TGTGCCAGCAGTTTAGCGGACTTTTCTAGCACAGATACGCAGTATTTT.

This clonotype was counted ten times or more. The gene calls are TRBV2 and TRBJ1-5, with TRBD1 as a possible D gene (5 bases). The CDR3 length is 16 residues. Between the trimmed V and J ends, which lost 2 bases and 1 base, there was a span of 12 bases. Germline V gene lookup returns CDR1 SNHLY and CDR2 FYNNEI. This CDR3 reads CASSELWGLSNQPQHF. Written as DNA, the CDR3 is TGTGCCAGCAGTGAATTGTGGGGGTTGAGCAATCAGCCCCAGCATTTT.

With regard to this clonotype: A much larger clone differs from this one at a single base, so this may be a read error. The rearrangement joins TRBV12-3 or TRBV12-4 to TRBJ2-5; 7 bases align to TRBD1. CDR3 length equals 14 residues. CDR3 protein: CTSSRGTASETQYF. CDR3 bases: TGTACCAGCAGTCGAGGGACAGCCAGCGAGACCCAGTACTTC.

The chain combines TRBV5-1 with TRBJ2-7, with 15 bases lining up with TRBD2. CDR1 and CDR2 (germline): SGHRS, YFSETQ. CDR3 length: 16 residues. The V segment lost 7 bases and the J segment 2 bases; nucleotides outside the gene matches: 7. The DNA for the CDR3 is TGCGCCAGCTCCCCACGGACTAGCGGGAGGGCCTACGAGCAGTACTTC. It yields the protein CASSPRTSGRAYEQYF. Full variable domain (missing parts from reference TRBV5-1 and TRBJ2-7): KAGVTQTPRYLIKTRGQQVTLSCSPISGHRSVSWYQQTPGQGLQFLFEYFSETQRNKGNFPGRFSGRQFSNSRSEMNVSTLELGDSALYLCASSPRTSGRAYEQYFGPGTRLTVT.

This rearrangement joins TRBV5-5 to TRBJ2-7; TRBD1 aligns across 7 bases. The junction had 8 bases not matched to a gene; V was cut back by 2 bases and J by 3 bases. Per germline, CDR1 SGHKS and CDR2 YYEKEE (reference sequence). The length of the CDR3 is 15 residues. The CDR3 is CASSLVRQGSYEQYF. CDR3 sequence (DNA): TGTGCCAGCAGCTTAGTACGACAGGGAAGCTACGAGCAGTACTTC.

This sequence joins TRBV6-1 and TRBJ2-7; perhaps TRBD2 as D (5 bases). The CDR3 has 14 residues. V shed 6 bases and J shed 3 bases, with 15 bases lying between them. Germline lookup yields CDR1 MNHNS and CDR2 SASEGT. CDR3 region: CASSRGPKSYEQYF. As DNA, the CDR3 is TGTGCCAGCAGCCGCGGGCCGAAGAGCTACGAGCAGTACTTC.

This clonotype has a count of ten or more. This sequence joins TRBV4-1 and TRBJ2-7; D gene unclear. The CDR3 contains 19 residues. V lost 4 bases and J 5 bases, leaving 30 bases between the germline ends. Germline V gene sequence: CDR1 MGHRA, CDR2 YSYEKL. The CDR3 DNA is TGCGCCAGCAGCCTATCACTGGGTACAATAACCATTGGGTCCAACGAGCAGTACTTC. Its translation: CASSLSLGTITIGSNEQYF.

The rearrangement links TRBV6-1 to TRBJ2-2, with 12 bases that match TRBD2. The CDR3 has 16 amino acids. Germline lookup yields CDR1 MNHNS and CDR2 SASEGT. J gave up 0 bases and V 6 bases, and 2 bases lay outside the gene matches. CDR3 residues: CASRASGRANTGELFF. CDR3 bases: TGTGCCAGCAGAGCTAGCGGGAGGGCGAACACCGGGGAGCTGTTTTTT.

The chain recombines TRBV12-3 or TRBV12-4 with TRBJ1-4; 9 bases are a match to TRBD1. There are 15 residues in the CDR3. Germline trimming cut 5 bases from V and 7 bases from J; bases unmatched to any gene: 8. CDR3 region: CASSITGGASEKLFF. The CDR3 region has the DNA TGTGCCAGCAGTATAACAGGGGGCGCGAGTGAAAAACTGTTTTTT.

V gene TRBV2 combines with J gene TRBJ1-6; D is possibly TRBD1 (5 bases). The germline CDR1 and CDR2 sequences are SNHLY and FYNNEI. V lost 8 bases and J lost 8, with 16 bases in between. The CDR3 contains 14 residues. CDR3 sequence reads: CASLWDSQYSPLHF. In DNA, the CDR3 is TGTGCCAGCTTGTGGGACTCACAGTATTCACCCCTCCACTTT.

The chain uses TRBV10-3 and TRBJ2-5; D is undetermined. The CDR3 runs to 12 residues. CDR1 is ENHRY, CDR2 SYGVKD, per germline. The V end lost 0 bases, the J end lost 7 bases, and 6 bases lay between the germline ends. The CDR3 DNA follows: TGTGCCATCAGTGAGTCGAAGGGGACCCAGTACTTC. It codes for CAISESKGTQYF.

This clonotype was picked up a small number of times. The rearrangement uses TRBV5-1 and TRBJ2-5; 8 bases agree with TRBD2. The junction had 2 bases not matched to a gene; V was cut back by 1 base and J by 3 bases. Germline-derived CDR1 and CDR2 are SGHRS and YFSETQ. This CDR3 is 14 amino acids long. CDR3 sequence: CASSLMTSEETQYF. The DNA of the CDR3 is TGCGCCAGCAGCTTGATGACTAGCGAAGAGACCCAGTACTTC.

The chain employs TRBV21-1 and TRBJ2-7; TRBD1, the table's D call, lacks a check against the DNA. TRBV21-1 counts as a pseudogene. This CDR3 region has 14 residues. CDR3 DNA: TGTGCCAGCAGCAACCGGGACATAAACGTCGAGCAGTACTTC. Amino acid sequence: CASSNRDINVEQYF.

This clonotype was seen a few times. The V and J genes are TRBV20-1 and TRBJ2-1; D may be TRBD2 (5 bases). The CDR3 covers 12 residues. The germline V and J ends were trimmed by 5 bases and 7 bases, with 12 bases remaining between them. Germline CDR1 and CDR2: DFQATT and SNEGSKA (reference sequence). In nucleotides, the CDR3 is TGCAGTGCTCGGCGCTTAGCGAATGAGCAGTTCTTC. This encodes CSARRLANEQFF.

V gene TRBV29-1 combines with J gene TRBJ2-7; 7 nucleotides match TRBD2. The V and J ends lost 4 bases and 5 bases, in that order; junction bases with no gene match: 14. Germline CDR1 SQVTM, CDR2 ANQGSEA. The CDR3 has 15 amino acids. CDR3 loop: CSVGGPGAGEDEQYF. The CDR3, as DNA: TGCAGCGTTGGAGGCCCTGGGGCGGGAGAGGACGAGCAGTACTTC.

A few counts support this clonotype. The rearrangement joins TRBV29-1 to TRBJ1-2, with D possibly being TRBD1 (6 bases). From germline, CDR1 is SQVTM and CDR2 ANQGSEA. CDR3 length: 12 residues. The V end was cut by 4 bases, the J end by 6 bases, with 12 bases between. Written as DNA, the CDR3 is TGCAGCGTTGTCGGACAGAAGGATGGCTACACCTTC. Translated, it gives CSVVGQKDGYTF.

Here the CDR3 reads CASRDVKMGFKETQYF. The CDR3 region has the DNA TGTGCCAGCAGGGACGTCAAAATGGGATTTAAGGAGACCCAGTACTTC. The chain has TRBV7-9 and TRBJ2-5; unclear D gene. V was clipped by 6 bases and J by 5 bases, with 22 bases between them. CDR1 SEHNR and CDR2 FQNEAQ come from the germline V gene (reference sequence). This CDR3 has 16 residues. The complete variable domain, with remaining parts taken from reference TRBV7-9 and TRBJ2-5, reads DTGVSQNPRHKITKRGQNVTFRCDPISEHNRLYWYRQTLGQGPEFLTYFQNEAQLEKSRLLSDRFSAERPKGSFSTLEIQRTEQGDSAMYLCASRDVKMGFKETQYFGPGTRLLVL.

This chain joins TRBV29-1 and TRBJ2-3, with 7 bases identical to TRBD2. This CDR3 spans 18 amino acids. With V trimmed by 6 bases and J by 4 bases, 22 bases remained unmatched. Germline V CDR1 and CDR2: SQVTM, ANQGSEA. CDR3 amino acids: CSVPGGSGTPLVADTQYF. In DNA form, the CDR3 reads TGCAGCGTCCCCGGTGGGAGCGGGACCCCCTTGGTCGCAGATACGCAGTATTTT.

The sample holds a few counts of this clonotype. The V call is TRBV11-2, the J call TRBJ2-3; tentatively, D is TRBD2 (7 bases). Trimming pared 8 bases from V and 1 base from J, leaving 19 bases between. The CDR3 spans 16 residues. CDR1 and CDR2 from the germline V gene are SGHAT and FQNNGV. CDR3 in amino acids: CASVPWGGGGTDTQYF. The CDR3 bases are TGTGCCAGCGTACCCTGGGGGGGCGGGGGCACAGATACGCAGTATTTT.

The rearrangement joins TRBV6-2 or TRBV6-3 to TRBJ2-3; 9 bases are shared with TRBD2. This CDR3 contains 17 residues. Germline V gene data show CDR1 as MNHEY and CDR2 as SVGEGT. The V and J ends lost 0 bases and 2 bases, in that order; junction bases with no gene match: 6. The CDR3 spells CASSYSRSGRITDTQYF. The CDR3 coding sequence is TGTGCCAGCAGTTACTCAAGGAGCGGGAGGATCACAGATACGCAGTATTTT.

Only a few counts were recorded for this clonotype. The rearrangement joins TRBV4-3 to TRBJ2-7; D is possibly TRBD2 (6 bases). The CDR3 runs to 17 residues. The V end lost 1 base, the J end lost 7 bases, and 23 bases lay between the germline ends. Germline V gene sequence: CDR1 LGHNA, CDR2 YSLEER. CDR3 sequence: CASSQALLGGIREEQYF. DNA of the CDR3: TGCGCCAGCAGCCAAGCGCTGCTTGGGGGGATCCGGGAAGAGCAGTACTTC.

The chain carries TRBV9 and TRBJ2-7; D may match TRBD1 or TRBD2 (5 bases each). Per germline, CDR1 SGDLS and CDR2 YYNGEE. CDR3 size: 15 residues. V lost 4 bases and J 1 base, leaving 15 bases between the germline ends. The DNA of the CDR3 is TGTGCCAGCAGCCCCAGGGAAGGGAGTTCCTACGAGCAGTACTTC. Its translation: CASSPREGSSYEQYF.